These T cell receptor beta chains were read from a single sample in a study of PD-L1 blockade in urothelial cancer. The table came from immunoSEQ multiplex PCR; TCRdb's copy has only in-frame clones and leaves some out. The profile shows around 80,000 clones, approximately 89% of them singletons. The starting material was PBMCs, obtained around atezolizumab (anti-PD-L1) treatment. These receptors came from a woman at least 80 years old with urothelial cancer. CDR3s include the opening cysteine and the closing phenylalanine or tryptophan. A D gene is named only where the DNA matches it firmly. Size tells how often a clone was seen (once, few, many) or the class of an expanded clone, and some rows leave it out.

TGTGCCAGCAACCTTGTAGACCTAGCGGCCTCCTACGAGCAGTACTTC | CASNLVDLAASYEQYF | TRBV2 | TRBD2 | TRBJ2-7 | -
TGCGCCAGCAGTGAGGGTGGAGCGGGAGTTGTATGGAATGAGCAGTTCTTC | CASSEGGAGVVWNEQFF | TRBV10-2 | TRBD2 | TRBJ2-1 | -
TGTGCCAGCTCACCCGACAGGAGCAATCAGCCCCAGCATTTT | CASSPDRSNQPQHF | TRBV18 | - | TRBJ1-5 | -
TGTGCCAGCAGTTACTCTCATAGAGGGGAGCTGTTTTTT | CASSYSHRGELFF | TRBV6-6 | - | TRBJ2-2 | -
TGTGCCAGCAGGGACTCCTTCACGAATGAGCAGTTCTTC | CASRDSFTNEQFF | TRBV6-1 | - | TRBJ2-1 | -
TGTGCCTGGGGAGATATAGCGGGAGGCCAGCAGTACTTC | CAWGDIAGGQQYF | TRBV30 | TRBD2 | TRBJ2-7 | -
TGTGCCAGCAGCGGAAACTTAGAACGGGGTGAGCAGTTCTTC | CASSGNLERGEQFF | TRBV7-9 | - | TRBJ2-1 | -
TGCGCCAGCAGCTTGGGCGGACTGGGGGCTTCGGCTGGAAACACCATATATTTT | CASSLGGLGASAGNTIYF | TRBV5-1 | - | TRBJ1-3 | -
TGTGCCAGCAGTTCCGTTCGTGATACGCAGTATTTT | CASSSVRDTQYF | TRBV6-5 | - | TRBJ2-3 | -
TGTGCCAGCTCACCACCAATCCAGAACACTGAAGCTTTCTTT | CASSPPIQNTEAFF | TRBV18 | - | TRBJ1-1 | -
TGTGCCAGCAGCTCCCCTCCGGGACTAGCGGGAACCCAGTCCTACAATGAGCAGTTCTTC | CASSSPPGLAGTQSYNEQFF | TRBV7-3 | TRBD2 | TRBJ2-1 | -
TGTGCCAGCAGCTTGGGAGGATATCAGCCCCAGCATTTT | CASSLGGYQPQHF | TRBV5-6 | - | TRBJ1-5 | -
TGTGCCAGCAGCTTAAGCGGGAGCGATCACAATGAGCAGTTCTTC | CASSLSGSDHNEQFF | TRBV7-3 | TRBD2 | TRBJ2-1 | -
TGCGCCAGCAGCTTGGTGGCAGGGGGTGGCAATCAGCCCCAGCATTTT | CASSLVAGGGNQPQHF | TRBV5-1 | TRBD1 | TRBJ1-5 | -
TGTGCCAGCAGCTCAGACAGCAACACTGAAGCTTTCTTT | CASSSDSNTEAFF | TRBV2 | - | TRBJ1-1 | -
TGTGCCAGCATGATGCGGGGCCGGAACACTGAAGCTTTCTTT | CASMMRGRNTEAFF | TRBV2 | - | TRBJ1-1 | -
TGTGCCAGTAGTACCGGGACAGGGCGTCAGCCCCAGCATTTT | CASSTGTGRQPQHF | TRBV19 | TRBD1 | TRBJ1-5 | -
TGTGCCAGCTCATCCGGACAGGGGAACAATCAGCCCCAGCATTTT | CASSSGQGNNQPQHF | TRBV18 | TRBD1 | TRBJ1-5 | -
TGTGCCAGCAGTTTAGCAGGGCTCCCTCAGCCCCAGCATTTT | CASSLAGLPQPQHF | TRBV28 | - | TRBJ1-5 | -
TGTGCCAGCAGCCAGGGGACTAGCGGGGCGGCCGGGGAGCTGTTTTTT | CASSQGTSGAAGELFF | TRBV7-3 | TRBD2 | TRBJ2-2 | -
TGTGCCAGCAGCCCAGCGACTAGCGGGACCGTTGAGCAGTTCTTC | CASSPATSGTVEQFF | TRBV11-2 | TRBD2 | TRBJ2-1 | -
TGTGCCAGCAGTTACTCTAGGGGAGGCAACTATGGCTACACCTTC | CASSYSRGGNYGYTF | TRBV6-6 | - | TRBJ1-2 | -
TGTGCCAGCAGGAATCGGGGGCAGCCCCAGCATTTT | CASRNRGQPQHF | TRBV6-1 | - | TRBJ1-5 | -
TGTGCCAGCAGTGACCTGAGCGGGAGGGTAGCTGATGAGCAGTTCTTC | CASSDLSGRVADEQFF | TRBV6-4 | TRBD2 | TRBJ2-1 | -
TGTGCCTGGCACGCCGGGACTAGCGGGAGGGCCAGGTTTACGGAGACCCAGTACTTC | CAWHAGTSGRARFTETQYF | TRBV30 | TRBD2 | TRBJ2-5 | -
TGTGCCAGCAGCTTATTCCCCTTACAGGGGGCTGCTGGGGCCAACGTCCTGACTTTC | CASSLFPLQGAAGANVLTF | TRBV7-2 | TRBD1 | TRBJ2-6 | -
TGTGCCAGCGCGAGAACCGGGACAGGGGGACTCAATGAGCAGTTCTTC | CASARTGTGGLNEQFF | TRBV27 | TRBD1 | TRBJ2-1 | -
TGCGCCAGCAGCTTGGAGGGGTTGGCGCAGTATTTT | CASSLEGLAQYF | TRBV5-1 | - | TRBJ2-3 | -
TGCAGCGTTGAAGGCTGGGACAGGGGTTACGAGCAGTACTTC | CSVEGWDRGYEQYF | TRBV29-1 | TRBD1 | TRBJ2-7 | -
TGTGCCAGCAGTGAGCGGGGCACCTACAATGAGCAGTTCTTC | CASSERGTYNEQFF | TRBV6-1 | - | TRBJ2-1 | -
TGTGCCAGCTCCCCTGGACAGAGAGCTAACTATGGCTACACCTTC | CASSPGQRANYGYTF | TRBV18 | - | TRBJ1-2 | -
TGTGCCAGTAGTACCACCGGTGGAAACACCATATATTTT | CASSTTGGNTIYF | TRBV19 | - | TRBJ1-3 | -
TGCAGCGTTGCCGGACTAGCGGGAGAAGAAGGGTCCTACAATGAGCAGTTCTTC | CSVAGLAGEEGSYNEQFF | TRBV29-1 | TRBD2 | TRBJ2-1 | -
TGTGCCAGCTCACCCGAGACTCCCCCCTACAATGAGCAGTTCTTC | CASSPETPPYNEQFF | TRBV18 | - | TRBJ2-1 | -
TGTGCCAGTAGCCCCGGTGGCGGGAGATACACAGATACGCAGTATTTT | CASSPGGGRYTDTQYF | TRBV19 | TRBD2 | TRBJ2-3 | -
TGCGCCAGCAGCTTAGCGAATCCAGCTAATGAAAAACTGTTTTTT | CASSLANPANEKLFF | TRBV5-1 | - | TRBJ1-4 | -
TGTGCCAGCAGCTTGGTGGGAGTCACGGAGACCCAGTACTTC | CASSLVGVTETQYF | TRBV7-7 | - | TRBJ2-5 | once
TGTGCCAGCAGCTCCGGACAGGCCAATCCGTCCCGGGGCTACACCTTC | CASSSGQANPSRGYTF | TRBV7-6 | TRBD1 | TRBJ1-2 | few
TGTGCCAGCTCACCAAAAATAGAAGCGAACACTGAAGCTTTCTTT | CASSPKIEANTEAFF | TRBV18 | - | TRBJ1-1 | -
TGTGCCAGCAGCGGGACAGCGTCGAACACTGAAGCTTTCTTT | CASSGTASNTEAFF | TRBV6-1 | TRBD1 | TRBJ1-1 | -
TGTGCCAGCTTCCATGGCATGGGGGCTTTGGAGCAGTACTTC | CASFHGMGALEQYF | TRBV2 | - | TRBJ2-7 | -
TGTGCCAGCAGCTCAGGGGGGCCCTACGAGCAGTACTTC | CASSSGGPYEQYF | TRBV7-2 | - | TRBJ2-7 | -
TGTGCCAGTAGTAGGGCAGAAAACTATGGCTACACCTTC | CASSRAENYGYTF | TRBV19 | - | TRBJ1-2 | -
TGTGCCAGCTCACCACAAAGCGGGGAGGGTGGCTACACCTTC | CASSPQSGEGGYTF | TRBV18 | - | TRBJ1-2 | once
TGTGCCAGCAGTGGGACAGCCCCAAACTATGGCTACACCTTC | CASSGTAPNYGYTF | TRBV6-1 | - | TRBJ1-2 | -
TGTGCCAGCACCGGAGATGGCCACGAGCAGTACTTC | CASTGDGHEQYF | TRBV2 | - | TRBJ2-7 | -